One TCR beta chain is described in this entry. Its antigen is still unknown. This specimen comes from a study of cytomegalovirus exposure and HLA in healthy donors. Study-level findings and limits: A further, later analysis showed that HLA-associated TCR beta chains (compared with equally common others) were more clonally expanded. It is likely that the observed cluster of highly shared sequence variants was a sequencing artifact.

The CDR3 has 13 residues. CDR1 is LNHDA, CDR2 SQIVND, per germline (reference sequence). The V and J ends lost 5 bases and 6 bases respectively, with 14 bases between them. Use of 60 Vbeta and 13 Jbeta primers characterized the PCR. Using immunoSEQ multiplex PCR, the repertoire was profiled, and TCRdb retains in-frame clones only, with some absent. Among roughly 200,000 clones listed, more than 75% were seen once. Input material: PBMCs. The rearrangement uses TRBV19 and TRBJ2-7; D might be TRBD2 (7 bases). This clonotype was sampled from a middle-aged woman in good health and CMV-seronegative. DNA for the CDR3: TGTGCCAGTAGTCCGGGGGGCTTTGTCGAGCAGTACTTC. Translating it yields CASSPGGFVEQYF.